This TCR beta chain is from a study of blood T cell repertoires in COVID-19. Study information: Samples representing acute and convalescent COVID-19 were sourced from the United States, Italy and Spain. PBMCs, B-cell-depleted T cells, or T cells were the source of the cDNA or gDNA that made up the material.

The V gene's germline CDR1 is GTSNPN and CDR2 SVGIG (reference sequence). Unmatched junction bases numbered 6, after V lost 7 bases and J lost 3 bases. The CDR3 totals 13 residues. In this sample, this clone turned up a few times. Authors' data handling: Reference gene primer amplification gave estimated nucleated cell counts. Here immunoSEQ multiplex PCR was the method, and the copy in TCRdb shows in-frame clones only, minus some. The V and J calls and clone size come from that table; D and trimming were worked out from the DNA. The table lists about 400,000 clones, roughly 88% of them singletons. This chain joins TRBV30 and TRBJ1-3; TRBD1 matches 7 bases. Sequenced material: peripheral blood. This TCR was sampled from a woman between 25 and 40 years old with active or convalescent COVID-19. DNA of the CDR3: TGTGCCTTCGACAGGGTAGATGGAAACACCATATATTTT. The encoded protein is CAFDRVDGNTIYF.